This is a list of T cell receptor beta chains from one sample in a study of beta chain features in type 1 diabetes. Profiling relied on immunoSEQ multiplex PCR, and the TCRdb table lists in-frame clones only, not all of them. Among 150,000 to 190,000 clones listed, around 10% were seen once. The sample taken for sequencing was central memory CD4+ T cells from blood. The receptors stem from a man younger than 35 in good health. The CDR3 runs from the conserved cysteine through the conserved F or W. A D gene is named only where the DNA matches it firmly. Clone size is not always given. Where it is, it says once, few, many or a class for expanded clones.

d_call	cdr3_length	clone_size	v_call	j_call	cdr3_nt	cdr3_aa
.	18	.	TRBV7-3	TRBJ2-7	TGTGCCAGCAGCGAGCGTCCGACAGGATGGGACGGTCCCTACGAGCAGTACTTC	CASSERPTGWDGPYEQYF
.	14	.	TRBV6-5	TRBJ1-2	TGTGCCAGCAGTTACTCTGGCAGGTCGGGTGGCTACACCTTC	CASSYSGRSGGYTF
.	14	few	TRBV6-1	TRBJ1-2	TGTGCCAGCAGTGAAGCACTAAGTACCTATGGCTACACCTTC	CASSEALSTYGYTF
.	13	.	TRBV28	TRBJ1-5	TGTGCCAGCAGTCCTCAGACAGTCGGGATCCAGCATTTT	CASSPQTVGIQHF
.	14	.	TRBV18	TRBJ2-7	TGTGCCAGCTCACGCACACAAAGTTCCTACGAGCAGTACTTC	CASSRTQSSYEQYF
TRBD1	20	few	TRBV27	TRBJ2-6	TGTGCCAGCAGTTTAGGGGCCCGAGGACAGGGGGCCTCTGGGGCCAACGTCCTGACTTTC	CASSLGARGQGASGANVLTF
TRBD2	17	.	TRBV7-2	TRBJ2-5	TGTGCCAGCAGCTTACTTGGCCTAGCGGGGCAGGGAGAGACCCAGTACTTC	CASSLLGLAGQGETQYF
.	14	few	TRBV5-1	TRBJ1-3	TGCGCCAGCAGCCCAACCGTCTCTGGAAACACCATATATTTT	CASSPTVSGNTIYF
TRBD1	14	.	TRBV2	TRBJ2-7	TGTGCCAGCAGAGGACAGGGGAAGGGCTACGAGCAGTACTTC	CASRGQGKGYEQYF
.	11	many	TRBV30	TRBJ1-2	TGTGCCTGGAGTGTAAAGGGCGGCTACACCTTC	CAWSVKGGYTF
.	14	.	TRBV5-6	TRBJ2-1	TGTGCCAGCAGCTTGTTAAATCGAGTCCCCGAGCAGTTCTTC	CASSLLNRVPEQFF
TRBD2	17	.	TRBV18	TRBJ2-1	TGTGCCACTTCCGAGGTATTTGGGCAGGGACTATGGAATGAGCAGTTCTTC	CATSEVFGQGLWNEQFF
TRBD2	16	few	TRBV9	TRBJ2-3	TGTGCCAGCAGCGTAGGGGCTAGCGGGAGCACAGATACGCAGTATTTT	CASSVGASGSTDTQYF
.	14	.	TRBV5-6	TRBJ2-4	TGTGCCAGCACCCTGGCGGGAACAGAAAACATTCAGTACTTC	CASTLAGTENIQYF
.	14	few	TRBV7-2	TRBJ2-5	TGTGCCAGCAGCTCCGGGACTACTCCAGGGGCCCAGTACTTC	CASSSGTTPGAQYF
TRBD2	16	few	TRBV29-1	TRBJ2-3	TGCAGCGTGACCTTATATGGGACTAGCTTCTCAGATACGCAGTATTTT	CSVTLYGTSFSDTQYF
.	11	few	TRBV28	TRBJ2-7	TGTGCCACCAACTCCTTCTACGAGCAGTACTTC	CATNSFYEQYF
.	13	.	TRBV13	TRBJ2-3	TGTGCCAGCACAACTATAGCGTCAGATACGCAGTATTTT	CASTTIASDTQYF
.	14	few	TRBV27	TRBJ2-7	TGTGCCAGCAGTTCCGGAGGAGGGTCCTACGAGCAGTACTTC	CASSSGGGSYEQYF
TRBD2	17	few	TRBV9	TRBJ2-3	TGTGCCAGCAGCGTAGGAATTAGCGGGGGGGCCTCAGATACGCAGTATTTT	CASSVGISGGASDTQYF
.	14	.	TRBV25-1	TRBJ2-7	TGTGCCAGCATATTGACAGGCGCGACCTACGAGCAGTACTTC	CASILTGATYEQYF
.	15	.	TRBV7-9	TRBJ1-5	TGTGCCAGCAGCCCGCCCGGGGGCGGCAATCAGCCCCAGCATTTT	CASSPPGGGNQPQHF
TRBD1	16	few	TRBV6-6	TRBJ1-5	TGTGCCAGCAGCGGAGGGACAGGGGGTGCTTATCAGCCCCAGCATTTT	CASSGGTGGAYQPQHF
.	14	.	TRBV4-2	TRBJ2-3	TGTGCCAGCAGCCAAGAGCGAAATCCCGATACGCAGTATTTT	CASSQERNPDTQYF
.	12	.	TRBV4-2	TRBJ1-5	TGTGCCAGCAGCGGGCCTAATGGGCCCCAGCATTTT	CASSGPNGPQHF
.	12	.	TRBV28	TRBJ1-5	TGTGCCAGCAGAACTAAAACCGGGACACAGCATTTT	CASRTKTGTQHF
.	13	many	TRBV25-1	TRBJ1-3	TGTGCCAGCAGTGATGGCCAGAGAAACACCATATATTTT	CASSDGQRNTIYF
TRBD1	17	few	TRBV4-2	TRBJ2-2	TGTGCCAGCAGCCAAGGACCGACAGGGACGGACACCGGGGAGCTGTTTTTT	CASSQGPTGTDTGELFF
.	14	few	TRBV4-1	TRBJ1-1	TGCGCCAGCAGCCTCCGGGAGGAGAACACTGAAGCTTTCTTT	CASSLREENTEAFF
.	14	few	TRBV18	TRBJ1-1	TGTGCCAGCTCACCCCCCACCGGGAACACTGAAGCTTTCTTT	CASSPPTGNTEAFF
.	17	few	TRBV15	TRBJ2-6	TGTGCCACCAGCAGAGATCTACCAGGCTCTGGGGCCAACGTCCTGACTTTC	CATSRDLPGSGANVLTF
.	14	.	TRBV7-9	TRBJ2-2	TGTGCCAGCAGCTTCAAGGCGAACACCGGGGAGCTGTTTTTT	CASSFKANTGELFF
.	16	few	TRBV7-2	TRBJ2-5	TGTGCCAGCAGCTTCGGGCAGGGATGGGGGAAAGAGACCCAGTACTTC	CASSFGQGWGKETQYF
.	15	.	TRBV10-3	TRBJ1-5	TGTGCCATCAGTGAATTCCGGGACGCGAATCAGCCCCAGCATTTT	CAISEFRDANQPQHF
TRBD2	16	few	TRBV5-4	TRBJ2-3	TGTGCCAGCGCAGATAGCGGGAGGGCCAAGGGGGATACGCAGTATTTT	CASADSGRAKGDTQYF
TRBD1	15	.	TRBV9	TRBJ2-7	TGTGCCAGCAGCGCACAGACGGGACAGGGAGGCGAGCAGTACTTC	CASSAQTGQGGEQYF
.	11	.	TRBV20-1	TRBJ2-7	TGCAGTGCTGCCGACAGTTACGAGCAGTACTTC	CSAADSYEQYF
.	13	few	TRBV5-4	TRBJ2-7	TGTGCCAGCAGCCCCTGGAGGGGCGGCGAGCAGTACTTC	CASSPWRGGEQYF
.	16	few	TRBV7-3	TRBJ2-1	TGTGCCAGCAGCCCCGCCGGCGGGAAATCCTACAATGAGCAGTTCTTC	CASSPAGGKSYNEQFF
TRBD2	17	few	TRBV7-2	TRBJ2-2	TGTGCCAGCAGCTCTAGGTTCCAGCGGGGCAACACCGGGGAGCTGTTTTTT	CASSSRFQRGNTGELFF
TRBD1	18	.	TRBV23-1	TRBJ2-1	TGCGCCAGCAGCTTCACTACAGGGGTTTCCTCCTACTACAATGAGCAGTTCTTC	CASSFTTGVSSYYNEQFF
TRBD1	14	.	TRBV7-9	TRBJ2-7	TGTGCCAGCAGCCTCAACCGGGACAGGAACGAGCAGTACTTC	CASSLNRDRNEQYF